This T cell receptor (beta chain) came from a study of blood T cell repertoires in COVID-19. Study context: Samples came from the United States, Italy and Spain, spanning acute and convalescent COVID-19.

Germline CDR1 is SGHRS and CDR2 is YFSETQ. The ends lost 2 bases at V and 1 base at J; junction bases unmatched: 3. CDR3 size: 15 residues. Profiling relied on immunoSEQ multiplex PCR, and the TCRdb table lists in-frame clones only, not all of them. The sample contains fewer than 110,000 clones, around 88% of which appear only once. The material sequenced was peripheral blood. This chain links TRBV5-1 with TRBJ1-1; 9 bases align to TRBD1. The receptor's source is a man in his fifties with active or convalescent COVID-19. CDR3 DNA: TGCGCCAGCAGCTTAACAGGGGGCGCGAACACTGAAGCTTTCTTT. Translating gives CASSLTGGANTEAFF. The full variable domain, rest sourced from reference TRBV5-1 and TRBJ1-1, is KAGVTQTPRYLIKTRGQQVTLSCSPISGHRSVSWYQQTPGQGLQFLFEYFSETQRNKGNFPGRFSGRQFSNSRSEMNVSTLELGDSALYLCASSLTGGANTEAFFGQGTRLTVV.